The 7 T cell receptor beta chains below all came from one sample that was sequenced in a study of T cells after yellow fever vaccination. Using its own MiXCR run on the 5' RACE reads, TCRdb lists one record per CDR3 protein. The sample has fewer than 350,000 distinct CDR3 sequences; roughly 8.7% are singletons. This sample comprised PBMCs, obtained on the day of the first yellow fever vaccination. These receptors were taken from a man younger than 35 who received the YFV17D yellow fever vaccine.

The chain employs TRBV7-3 and TRBJ2-3; 7 bases align to TRBD1. The CDR3 covers 15 residues. Germline CDR1 is SGHTA and CDR2 is FQGTGA. With 3 bases clipped from V and 1 base from J, the junction kept 4 bases outside the gene matches. The CDR3 spells CASSFNGQGTDTQYF. The CDR3 DNA sequence: TGTGCCAGCAGCTTCAACGGACAGGGCACAGATACGCAGTATTTT.

This clonotype has a handful of counts. The V gene is TRBV20-1, the J gene TRBJ2-3; 9 bases are a match to TRBD2. In germline, CDR1 is DFQATT, CDR2 SNEGSKA (reference sequence). CDR3 length equals 15 residues. V was clipped by 4 bases and J by 2 bases; unmatched bases: 7. The chain's CDR3 is CSAKLAGDITDTQYF. The CDR3 DNA reads as TGCAGTGCTAAATTAGCGGGGGATATCACAGATACGCAGTATTTT.

This clonotype was seen more than once but under ten times. The chain uses TRBV6-2 or TRBV6-3 and TRBJ2-7, with TRBD1 identical over 7 bases. V was clipped by 3 bases and J by 6 bases; unmatched bases: 11. Germline V gives CDR1 MNHEY, CDR2 SVGEGT. This CDR3 contains 15 residues. The CDR3 region is CASSYGPTGFGEQYV. The CDR3 DNA reads as TGTGCCAGCAGTTATGGCCCGACAGGGTTTGGCGAGCAGTACGTC.

This clonotype came up a few times. The chain employs TRBV3-1 and TRBJ2-7, with 7 bases fitting TRBD1. This CDR3 has 14 residues. V trimming: 2 bases; J trimming: 7 bases; junction bases outside the gene matches: 8. CDR1 is LGHDT and CDR2 is YNNKEL in the germline V gene (reference sequence). The CDR3 bases are TGTGCCAGCAGCCAAACTCGACAGGGTGTGGAGCAGTACTTC. It translates to CASSQTRQGVEQYF.

This clonotype was recorded many times. The rearrangement links TRBV20-1 to TRBJ1-3; D call uncertain. Germline CDR1 DFQATT, CDR2 SNEGSKA (reference sequence). Trimming shortened V by 1 base and J by 2 bases, and 12 bases separated the two germline ends. This CDR3 has 15 residues. The CDR3 sequence is CSARGTSGPGNTIYF. DNA of the CDR3: TGCAGTGCTAGAGGGACCAGCGGCCCTGGAAACACCATATATTTT.

This clonotype was detected only a few times. The CDR3 DNA reads as TGTGCCAGCAGCTTGGGGGGAGCTCGGAGCGAGCAGTACGTC. Protein product: CASSLGGARSEQYV. V and J are TRBV7-9 and TRBJ2-7, with D possibly TRBD2 on 6 matching bases. The CDR3 extends over 14 amino acids. The germline V and J ends were trimmed by 3 bases and 6 bases, with 15 bases remaining between them. Germline CDR1 and CDR2: SEHNR and FQNEAQ (reference sequence).

This clonotype showed up many times. The chain joins TRBV12-3 or TRBV12-4 to TRBJ2-3, with 10 nucleotides matching TRBD2. There are 16 residues in the CDR3. Losses at the gene ends were 1 base for V and 4 bases for J; bases not matched to a gene: 5. The CDR3 loop is CASSLGTSGESDTQYF. The CDR3, as DNA: TGTGCCAGCAGTTTAGGTACTAGCGGGGAGTCAGATACGCAGTATTTT.